This T cell receptor beta chain was found in a study of Ad26.COV2.S vaccination and SARS-CoV-2 variants (dated by TCRdb to the early 2020s). With regard to the full study: Vaccine-arm donors came from COV1001, a multicentre, randomized, double-blind, placebo-controlled phase I-IIa trial of Ad26.COV2.S in healthy adults. Trial participants were randomized into five groups of five: low-dose or high-dose Ad26.COV2.S given once or twice, or placebo on both occasions. Investigators remained blinded to trial group allocation during experiments and outcome assessment. The specificity and breadth of SARS-CoV-2-reactive T cell receptors after Ad26.COV2.S vaccination were assessed by TCRbeta repertoire sequencing. Ad26.COV2.S was administered intramuscularly at a dose of 5x10^10 or 1x10^11 viral particles, either as one shot or as two shots given 56 days apart. A total of around 32 samples were included in the TCR-sequenced set, comprising around 19 Ad26.COV2.S vaccine recipients, 5 placebo recipients and 8 SARS-CoV-2 convalescent individuals.

What the research found in general, with its limitations: The authors noted that total T cell responses may have been underestimated by the TCR breadth and depth analyses. Substantial breadth of spike-specific CD8+ and CD4+ T cell responses was reported after vaccination. Higher spike-specific TCR breadth was observed in Ad26.COV2.S recipients than in placebo recipients (P = 0.0014). The study was not powered to compare responses between vaccine doses or regimens. Vaccine and placebo recipients had similar non-spike TCR breadth, a finding consistent with the vaccine containing only spike.

The sample's treatment or condition label, decoded: roughly 19 received Ad26.COV2.S at low or high dose, single or two shots; five or six received placebo; per-sample allocation not given. Repertoires of vaccine and placebo recipients were sequenced from samples taken on day 63 after the first injection. Between 29 July and 7 August 2020, Cohort 1b enrolled 25 adults aged 18-55 years at one site in Boston, USA. Ad26.COV2.S was a replication-incompetent adenovirus type 26 vector that expressed a prefusion-stabilized SARS-CoV-2 spike protein derived from the original Wuhan strain. TCRbeta CDR3 regions were sequenced with the immunoSEQ Assay. After extraction, genomic DNA underwent amplification by bias-controlled multiplex PCR, followed by high-throughput sequencing. Under the source paper's analysis protocol: To quantify the absolute abundance of each unique TCRbeta CDR3 region, sequences were collapsed and filtered. T cell fraction was estimated by normalization of TCRbeta template counts to usable DNA, with usable DNA being measured through amplification of reference genes present in all nucleated cells. Repertoire TCRs were annotated as SARS-CoV-2-specific when V gene, CDR3 amino acid sequence and J gene were exactly matched to a known reactive TCR set. The reference SARS-CoV-2 TCR set came from MIRA and was filtered for enrichment in COVID-19-positive ImmuneCODE repertoires, removing public or cross-reactive TCRs. Using the MIRA antigens, annotated TCRs were further analysed by specific ORF or by position within an ORF. Breadth was defined as annotated unique rearrangements over total unique productive rearrangements; depth was the summed frequency of those rearrangements. Group comparisons of TCR breadth used two-sided Wilcoxon rank-sum tests. TCRdb re-hosts the immuneACCESS table, in-frame sequences only. Its copies lack some clones; in the studies checked, an unresolved V gene accounts for under half of them, and the cause for the rest is not known. D and trimming were read from the DNA, whereas the V and J calls and clone size are those reported in that table. The sample table shows about 400,000 clones, and over 75% are seen once. Clones ranked in the top ten supply around 1.9% of the sample.

This clone has only one observation. No cognate antigen has been identified for it. Base qualities are not recorded, but no much larger clone differs from it by a single base. Sequencing used peripheral blood, obtained in a trial of Ad26.COV2.S vaccine versus placebo. The clonotype comes from a person between 18 and 65 years old who received the Ad26.COV2.S COVID-19 vaccine or a placebo.

The DNA is as follows: TGTGCCAGTATAACACAGGGGGGCACAGATACGCAGTATTTT. Its protein product is CASITQGGTDTQYF. The sequence is built from TRBV28 and TRBJ2-3; 8 central bases correspond to TRBD1. Trimming leaves V shorter by 9 bases and J shorter by 1 base, with the junction holding 6 bases beyond the gene matches. CDR1 is given as MDHEN and CDR2 as SYDVKM, both from the germline V gene. Counted from cysteine to phenylalanine, this CDR3 has 14 amino acids. The CDR3 DNA has 42 bases and is translated from base 1.